The 3 T cell receptor beta chains below were found in one sample sequenced in a study of identical twins. TCRdb used MiXCR to reprocess the 5' RACE reads, holding one entry per CDR3 protein. The data contain just over 450,000 distinct CDR3 sequences, 14% of them singletons. This same sample was also part of a study on yellow fever vaccine responses in identical twins.

The sample comprised CD4+ T cells sorted from blood. The receptors stem from a woman aged 18-29 years in good health.

This clonotype was seen only a few times. This chain uses TRBV12-3 or TRBV12-4 with TRBJ2-3; 13 nucleotides line up with TRBD2. V was clipped by 5 bases and J by 6 bases; unmatched bases: 11. The CDR3 sequence is 17 residues long. The CDR3: CASSHGTSGVVRDTQYF. CDR3 DNA sequence: TGTGCCAGCAGTCACGGGACTAGCGGGGTAGTTAGGGATACGCAGTATTTT.

J is TRBJ2-2 and V is TRBV19, with 7 bases identical to TRBD1. CDR3 length: 15 residues. Germline CDR1 LNHDA, CDR2 SQIVND (reference sequence). Trimming at V came to 9 bases and at J to 5 bases, leaving 12 bases not matched to a gene. DNA for the CDR3: TGTGCCAGCTTCCGAGGGGGCTTAGGAACCGGGGAGCTGTTTTTT. It specifies CASFRGGLGTGELFF.

This clonotype was counted between two and nine times. V gene TRBV9 combines with J gene TRBJ2-2; 8 bases line up with TRBD1. The J segment lost 1 base and the V segment lost 0 bases, leaving 2 bases of the junction unmatched. This CDR3 contains 16 residues. Germline V gene lookup returns CDR1 SGDLS and CDR2 YYNGEE. This chain's CDR3 is CASSVAGTGNTGELFF. Here the CDR3 DNA reads TGTGCCAGCAGCGTAGCTGGGACAGGGAACACCGGGGAGCTGTTTTTT.